One sample yielded the 26 T cell receptor beta chains listed below, sequenced in a study of blood T cells in healthy people across ages (dated by TCRdb to between 2015 and 2017). The protocol used for the library was 5' RACE. The sample was run on an Illumina HiSeq 2500. A second PCR of roughly 7 to 12 cycles was run with a J-beta primer mix and a sample-barcoded 5' primer. TCRdb itself trimmed the public reads at Q25 with fastp, ran MiXCR and retained productive beta chains. Every CDR3 protein is listed once, alongside the most common genes and DNA of its rows. The sample profile shows nearly 800,000 distinct CDR3 sequences; 56% of them were found once. The leading ten clones occupy around 25% of the sample. The sequencing input was blood. The origin of the receptors is a man aged 35 to 55 in good health.

CDR3 nucleotides: TGCGCCAGCAGCCAAGACCGGGGTTGGTATGGCTACACCTTC. Translated, it gives CASSQDRGWYGYTF. The chain employs TRBV4-3 and TRBJ1-2; no definite D call. In germline, CDR1 is LGHNA, CDR2 YSLEER. The CDR3 consists of 14 residues. V gave up 0 bases and J gave up 5 bases, with 10 bases separating them.

This clonotype appeared a few times. This chain joins TRBV20-1 and TRBJ2-4; a weak D match, TRBD1 (5 bases). TRBJ2-7 explains the end of the DNA better; the J call may be wrong. Looked up from germline, CDR1 is DFQATT and CDR2 is SNEGSKA (reference sequence). CDR3 size: 13 residues. CDR3 in DNA: TGCAGTGCTACGGCTAACGGACACTACGAGCAGTACTTC. It is translated as CSATANGHYEQYF.

A word on this clonotype: One junction end does not reproduce the germline sequence, and a read error may be involved. The chain combines TRBV6-5 with TRBJ2-3, with D tentatively TRBD2 (6 bases). Germline V gene data show CDR1 as MNHEY and CDR2 as SVGAGI. The CDR3 is 14 amino acids. CDR3 region: CASNYTGLTSWQYF. The DNA for the CDR3 is TGTGCCAGCAATTACACGGGACTCACTAGCTGGCAGTATTTT.

The rearrangement uses TRBV2 and TRBJ2-1, with 9 bases matching TRBD2. The germline V gene has CDR1 SNHLY and CDR2 FYNNEI. Trimming cost V 8 bases and J 1 base; bases outside gene matches: 3. The CDR3 extends over 14 amino acids. The CDR3 loop reads CASDLAGSYNEQFF. In DNA, the CDR3 is TGTGCCAGCGACCTAGCGGGATCCTACAATGAGCAGTTCTTC.

V gene TRBV6-2 or TRBV6-3 combines with J gene TRBJ1-1; D gene uncertain. The V gene's germline CDR1 is MNHEY and CDR2 SVGEGT. The germline V and J ends were trimmed by 0 bases and 6 bases, with 11 bases remaining between them. The CDR3 has 14 amino acids. The CDR3, as DNA: TGTGCCAGCAGTTACTCGAAGGTAACGCCTGAAGCTTTCTTT. This codes for CASSYSKVTPEAFF.

The V gene is TRBV11-1, the J gene TRBJ2-3; 13 nucleotides match TRBD2. J lost 2 bases, V lost 6 bases, and 20 bases had no gene match. The length of the CDR3 is 21 residues. The germline CDR1 and CDR2 sequences are SGHAT and FQDESV (reference sequence). CDR3 nucleotides: TGTGCCAGCAGTATTGCCCCCACTAGCGGGAGGGCTCACGGTGTCACAGATACGCAGTATTTT. Encoded protein: CASSIAPTSGRAHGVTDTQYF.

The chain uses TRBV7-2 and TRBJ2-1; TRBD2 agrees at 13 bases. The V gene end was trimmed by 5 bases and the J gene end by 7 bases; junction bases not matched to a gene: 8. The CDR3 has 16 amino acids. CDR1 and CDR2 from the germline V gene are SGHTA and FQGNSA. The CDR3 here is CASSPRTSGSRNEQFF. The CDR3 nucleotides read TGTGCCAGCAGCCCACGGACTAGCGGGAGTAGAAATGAGCAGTTCTTC.

V and J are TRBV7-8 and TRBJ2-5; the match to TRBD2 covers 9 bases. Matching the DNA end better, TRBJ2-7 makes the J call doubtful. The CDR3 has 17 amino acids. Germline V gives CDR1 SGHVS, CDR2 FQNEAQ. CDR3 bases: TGTGCCAGCAGCCAGCTGAGGAGCGGGGGGCCTGCCTACGAGCAGTACTTC. Translation gives CASSQLRSGGPAYEQYF.

V is TRBV5-1 and J is TRBJ2-1, with 10 bases aligning to TRBD2. The CDR3 extends over 16 amino acids. The germline gives CDR1 SGHRS, CDR2 YFSETQ. Trimming at V came to 0 bases and at J to 8 bases, leaving 8 bases not matched to a gene. The DNA of the CDR3 is TGCGCCAGCAGCTTGGCCAGCGGGGGGGCCGTCTATGAGCAGTTCTTC. Translated: CASSLASGGAVYEQFF.

The V call is TRBV20-1, the J call TRBJ2-5, with unresolved D. Trimming stripped 2 bases from V and 0 bases from J, with 19 bases between. The CDR3 is 17 amino acids. Germline V gene lookup returns CDR1 DFQATT and CDR2 SNEGSKA (reference sequence). CDR3 sequence: CSARLVLAGSYQETQYF. CDR3 bases: TGCAGTGCTAGATTGGTTTTGGCAGGATCGTACCAAGAGACCCAGTACTTC.

The gene calls are TRBV4-3 and TRBJ2-2; D gene ambiguous. Germline lookup yields CDR1 LGHNA and CDR2 YSLEER. This CDR3 has 16 residues. The V end was cut by 1 base, the J end by 6 bases, with 15 bases between. The CDR3 sequence is CASSQGGNWKAGELFF. In DNA form, the CDR3 reads TGCGCCAGCAGCCAAGGGGGTAATTGGAAGGCCGGGGAGCTGTTTTTT.

This sequence joins TRBV27 and TRBJ1-5, with no clear D. Germline CDR1 is MNHEY and CDR2 is SMNVEV (reference sequence). This CDR3 has 13 residues. Between the trimmed V and J ends, which lost 3 bases and 7 bases, there was a span of 10 bases. CDR3 residues: CASSFGKNQPQHF. The CDR3 coding sequence is TGTGCCAGCAGTTTTGGGAAGAACCAGCCCCAGCATTTT.

This chain connects TRBV5-1 to TRBJ2-3; TRBD2 aligns across 8 bases. The CDR3 loop spans 16 amino acids. V lost 3 bases and J lost 1; bases outside the gene matches: 7. Germline CDR1 and CDR2: SGHRS and YFSETQ. CDR3 amino acids: CASSSNPTSGTDTQYF. The CDR3 DNA reads TGCGCCAGCAGCTCCAATCCGACTAGCGGCACAGATACGCAGTATTTT.

The J gene is TRBJ2-1, the V gene TRBV7-2; TRBD1 aligns across 8 bases. CDR1 and CDR2 from the germline V gene are SGHTA and FQGNSA. The V segment lost 5 bases and the J segment 9 bases; nucleotides outside the gene matches: 9. This CDR3 is built from 14 residues. The chain's CDR3 is CASSQGQGWREQFF. In DNA, the CDR3 is TGTGCCAGCAGCCAAGGACAGGGATGGCGTGAGCAGTTCTTC. The full variable domain, with the rest looked up from reference TRBV7-2 and TRBJ2-1, is GAGVSQSPSNKVTEKGKDVELRCDPISGHTALYWYRQSLGQGLEFLIYFQGNSAPDKSGLPSDRFSAERTGGSVSTLTIQRTQQEDSAVYLCASSQGQGWREQFFGPGTRLTVL.

This rearrangement joins TRBV10-3 to TRBJ2-3; no reliable D call. The CDR3 loop spans 12 amino acids. CDR1 is ENHRY and CDR2 is SYGVKD in the germline V gene. Deletions cut 1 base from V and 4 bases from J, with 3 bases between. This CDR3 reads CAISEFPDTQYF. The DNA of the CDR3 is TGTGCCATCAGTGAGTTTCCAGATACGCAGTATTTT.

The V and J genes are TRBV18 and TRBJ1-6; a possible D gene is TRBD1 (6 bases). The CDR3 covers 15 residues. The germline V and J ends were trimmed by 3 bases and 7 bases, with 13 bases remaining between them. The germline V gene encodes CDR1 KGHSH and CDR2 LQKENI. CDR3 protein: CASSPQGLGNSPLHF. In DNA form, the CDR3 reads TGTGCCAGCTCACCGCAGGGGTTGGGAAATTCACCCCTCCACTTT.

The CDR3 is CSVAQRSNEQFF. In DNA form, the CDR3 reads TGCAGCGTTGCCCAGCGCAGCAATGAGCAGTTCTTC. The rearrangement joins TRBV29-1 to TRBJ2-1; D gene ambiguous. The CDR3 is 12 amino acids. The V gene lost 4 bases and the J gene lost 6 bases, with 10 bases spanning the gap. Looked up from germline, CDR1 is SQVTM and CDR2 is ANQGSEA.

The J gene is TRBJ2-3, the V gene TRBV5-1, with 7 positions matching TRBD1. V dropped 0 bases and J dropped 2; count of bases not matched to a gene: 6. This CDR3 comprises 16 residues. Germline CDR1 is SGHRS and CDR2 is YFSETQ. The CDR3: CASSLAPGQATDTQYF. For the CDR3, the DNA is TGCGCCAGCAGCTTGGCCCCTGGACAGGCCACAGATACGCAGTATTTT.

This clonotype was seen at least ten times. V and J are TRBV7-2 and TRBJ2-7; 9 positions match TRBD1. Germline V lookup: CDR1 SGHTA, CDR2 FQGNSA. V shed 6 bases and J 0 bases; nucleotides not matched to a gene: 6. The CDR3 loop spans 15 amino acids. CDR3 DNA: TGTGCCAGCAGTTTGGCGGGACAGGGCTCCTACGAGCAGTACTTC. This translates into CASSLAGQGSYEQYF.

DNA of the CDR3: TGTGCCAGCAGCTTAGATCTGACGACTAGCGGGAGGAGAACAGATACGCAGTATTTT. It specifies CASSLDLTTSGRRTDTQYF. This chain joins TRBV11-3 and TRBJ2-3, with 13 bases that match TRBD2. Germline values: CDR1 SGHNT, CDR2 YENEEA. The CDR3 extends over 19 amino acids. The V segment lost 0 bases and the J segment 3 bases; nucleotides outside the gene matches: 9.

The chain employs TRBV7-9 and TRBJ2-7; D remains unclear. The J call is in doubt because the DNA end fits TRBJ2-5 better. The germline CDR1 and CDR2 sequences are SEHNR and FQNEAQ (reference sequence). The length of the CDR3 is 15 residues. The chain's CDR3 is CASSLFVASGETQYF. Here the CDR3 DNA reads TGTGCCAGCAGCTTATTTGTGGCATCTGGGGAGACCCAGTACTTC.

This clonotype was recorded many times. The J gene is TRBJ1-2, the V gene TRBV7-2; perhaps TRBD1 as D (5 bases). Trimming left V 1 base short and J 8 bases short, with 11 bases between. Germline V CDR1 and CDR2: SGHTA, FQGNSA. The CDR3 length is 13 residues. The CDR3, as DNA: TGTGCCAGCAGCTTAGTGGAGGGGAGGGGCTACACCTTC. Amino acids: CASSLVEGRGYTF.

In its sample, this clonotype was seen a few times. J is TRBJ2-1 and V is TRBV15; 7 bases are shared with TRBD2. CDR1 is LNHNV and CDR2 is YYDKDF in the germline V gene (reference sequence). CDR3 size: 15 residues. V dropped 1 base and J dropped 8; count of bases not matched to a gene: 8. The CDR3, as DNA: TGTGCCACCAGCAGAGGGGAGGGATCCAAGGATGAGCAGTTCTTC. This translates into CATSRGEGSKDEQFF. Drawing the rest from reference TRBV15 and TRBJ2-1, the complete variable domain is DAMVIQNPRYQVTQFGKPVTLSCSQTLNHNVMYWYQQKSSQAPKLLFHYYDKDFNNEADTPDNFQSRRPNTSFCFLDIRSPGLGDTAMYLCATSRGEGSKDEQFFGPGTRLTVL.

The chain links TRBV29-1 to TRBJ2-1, with 7 bases lining up with TRBD2. The V gene's germline CDR1 is SQVTM and CDR2 ANQGSEA. Losses at the gene ends were 4 bases for V and 8 bases for J; bases not matched to a gene: 8. CDR3 size: 13 residues. The CDR3 region has the DNA TGCAGCGTTGGAACGGGAGGTTGGTATGAGCAGTTCTTC. Translated, it gives CSVGTGGWYEQFF.

This rearrangement joins TRBV7-9 to TRBJ2-4; 7 nucleotides agree with TRBD1. TRBJ2-7 matches the DNA end more closely, so the J call is doubtful. Germline V CDR1 and CDR2: SEHNR, FQNEAQ (reference sequence). CDR3 length: 15 residues. The CDR3 is CASSPARTGVHEQYF. The CDR3 DNA follows: TGTGCCAGCAGTCCGGCCAGGACAGGTGTCCACGAGCAGTACTTC.

The chain recombines TRBV7-9 with TRBJ1-2; D is unresolved. The CDR3 contains 17 residues. V was pared by 2 bases and J by 0 bases, with 16 bases between. Per germline, CDR1 SEHNR and CDR2 FQNEAQ (reference sequence). The CDR3 DNA reads as TGTGCCAGCAGCTTATTCGGTCCGCATGGGACTAACTATGGCTACACCTTC. This sequence encodes CASSLFGPHGTNYGYTF.